Listed below are T cell receptor beta chains from one sample, sequenced in a study of T cells in Graves' hyperthyroidism and ophthalmopathy. TCRdb re-called the multiplex PCR reads through MiXCR, storing one row per CDR3 protein. The table lists 500,000 to 750,000 distinct CDR3 sequences, around 45% of them singletons. The sample comprised peripheral blood or thyroid tissue (not recorded which). Source of these receptors: a woman under 30 with Graves' hyperthyroidism. Each CDR3 is given with its conserved first and last residue. D genes are given only for firm matches. A clone size is listed for some rows: how often the clone was seen (once, few, many), or a class if it is expanded.

clone size: once; D gene: NA; J gene: TRBJ2-1; V gene: TRBV20-1; CDR3 protein: CSARDESSYNEQFF; CDR3 DNA: TGCAGTGCTAGAGATGAGAGTTCCTACAATGAGCAGTTCTTC
clone size: NA; D gene: NA; J gene: TRBJ2-2; V gene: TRBV24-1; CDR3 protein: CATSDPDGAHTGELFF; CDR3 DNA: TGTGCCACCAGTGATCCAGACGGGGCCCACACCGGGGAGCTGTTTTTT
clone size: many; D gene: NA; J gene: TRBJ2-5; V gene: TRBV7-2; CDR3 protein: CASSLLGWGETQYF; CDR3 DNA: TGTGCCAGCAGCCTCCTTGGGTGGGGAGAGACCCAGTACTTC
clone size: many; D gene: NA; J gene: TRBJ1-3; V gene: TRBV6-6; CDR3 protein: CASSYSSDLGNTIYF; CDR3 DNA: TGTGCCAGCAGTTACTCCTCGGATCTGGGAAACACCATATATTTT
clone size: NA; D gene: NA; J gene: TRBJ1-5; V gene: TRBV14; CDR3 protein: CASSQDLPGNQPKHF; CDR3 DNA: TGTGCCAGCAGCCAAGATCTGCCCGGGAATCAGCCCAAGCATTTT
clone size: many; D gene: NA; J gene: TRBJ1-6; V gene: TRBV11-3; CDR3 protein: CASSLRAGQDWNSPLHF; CDR3 DNA: TGTGCCAGCAGCTTACGGGCAGGTCAGGATTGGAATTCACCCCTCCACTTT
clone size: NA; D gene: TRBD1; J gene: TRBJ1-2; V gene: TRBV20-1; CDR3 protein: CSLDRGVNGYTF; CDR3 DNA: TGCAGTTTGGACAGGGGGGTTAATGGCTACACCTTC
clone size: many; D gene: NA; J gene: TRBJ1-1; V gene: TRBV6-6; CDR3 protein: CASLAGTEAFF; CDR3 DNA: TGTGCCAGCTTAGCAGGGACTGAAGCTTTCTTT
clone size: many; D gene: NA; J gene: TRBJ1-5; V gene: TRBV30; CDR3 protein: CAWSVRDFQPQHF; CDR3 DNA: TGTGCCTGGAGTGTGAGAGATTTTCAGCCCCAGCATTTT
clone size: NA; D gene: NA; J gene: TRBJ2-7; V gene: TRBV29-1; CDR3 protein: CSSRQSYEQYF; CDR3 DNA: TGCAGCTCGAGACAGTCCTACGAGCAGTACTTC
clone size: many; D gene: TRBD2; J gene: TRBJ2-7; V gene: TRBV5-5; CDR3 protein: CASSLGGRPSEQYF; CDR3 DNA: TGTGCCAGCAGCCTTGGCGGGAGACCCAGCGAGCAGTACTTC
clone size: NA; D gene: TRBD2; J gene: TRBJ2-1; V gene: TRBV5-1; CDR3 protein: CASSLAVAGAHEQFF; CDR3 DNA: TGCGCCAGCAGCTTGGCGGTAGCGGGAGCGCATGAGCAGTTCTTC
clone size: NA; D gene: NA; J gene: TRBJ1-2; V gene: TRBV7-2; CDR3 protein: CASSFYTGGRGYTF; CDR3 DNA: TGTGCCAGCAGCTTTTACACTGGGGGGAGAGGCTACACCTTC
clone size: NA; D gene: TRBD1; J gene: TRBJ1-2; V gene: TRBV20-1; CDR3 protein: CSARDRGGGGDLLYGYTF; CDR3 DNA: TGCAGTGCTAGGGACAGGGGGGGTGGGGGTGATCTTCTTTATGGCTACACCTTC
clone size: many; D gene: NA; J gene: TRBJ1-6; V gene: TRBV12-5; CDR3 protein: CASGFTLSYNSPLHF; CDR3 DNA: TGTGCTAGTGGTTTTACCCTCTCCTATAATTCACCCCTCCACTTT
clone size: NA; D gene: TRBD2; J gene: TRBJ2-5; V gene: TRBV20-1; CDR3 protein: CSARGGEIQYF; CDR3 DNA: TGCAGTGCTAGGGGGGGGGAGATTCAGTACTTC
clone size: few; D gene: NA; J gene: TRBJ2-7; V gene: TRBV27; CDR3 protein: CAVGGAYEQYF; CDR3 DNA: TGTGCGGTGGGGGGCGCCTACGAGCAGTACTTC
clone size: many; D gene: TRBD1; J gene: TRBJ2-2; V gene: TRBV5-5; CDR3 protein: CASSPTGMNTGELFF; CDR3 DNA: TGTGCCAGCAGCCCGACAGGGATGAACACCGGGGAGCTGTTTTTT
clone size: NA; D gene: NA; J gene: TRBJ2-1; V gene: TRBV12-3/TRBV12-4; CDR3 protein: CACVGELWDEQFF; CDR3 DNA: TGTGCCTGCGTTGGGGAGCTTTGGGATGAGCAGTTCTTC
clone size: many; D gene: NA; J gene: TRBJ1-1; V gene: TRBV20-1; CDR3 protein: CSARDLGSRGGNTEAFF; CDR3 DNA: TGCAGTGCTAGAGATCTGGGTTCACGGGGGGGGAACACTGAAGCTTTCTTT
clone size: many; D gene: NA; J gene: TRBJ2-5; V gene: TRBV6-5; CDR3 protein: CASMDGRGSETQYF; CDR3 DNA: TGTGCCAGCATGGACGGGCGTGGGTCGGAGACCCAGTACTTC
clone size: NA; D gene: TRBD1; J gene: TRBJ2-7; V gene: TRBV15; CDR3 protein: CATSSQTGPPGEQYF; CDR3 DNA: TGTGCCACCAGCAGCCAGACAGGGCCCCCGGGGGAGCAGTACTTC
clone size: NA; D gene: TRBD2; J gene: TRBJ2-3; V gene: TRBV20-1; CDR3 protein: CSARDPGLAADTQYF; CDR3 DNA: TGCAGTGCTAGAGATCCGGGACTAGCAGCAGATACGCAGTATTTT
clone size: NA; D gene: TRBD1; J gene: TRBJ2-5; V gene: TRBV24-1; CDR3 protein: CATRDRGQETQYF; CDR3 DNA: TGTGCCACCAGGGACAGGGGGCAAGAGACCCAGTACTTC
clone size: NA; D gene: NA; J gene: TRBJ2-3; V gene: TRBV11-1; CDR3 protein: CASRFSTGFADTQYF; CDR3 DNA: TGTGCCAGCAGATTTTCGACAGGTTTCGCAGATACGCAGTATTTT
clone size: many; D gene: NA; J gene: TRBJ1-2; V gene: TRBV6-1; CDR3 protein: CASSTTGFYGYTF; CDR3 DNA: TGTGCCAGCAGTACTACAGGGTTCTATGGCTACACCTTC
clone size: NA; D gene: NA; J gene: TRBJ2-2; V gene: TRBV7-3; CDR3 protein: CASSLGWDTGELFF; CDR3 DNA: TGTGCCAGCAGCTTGGGTTGGGACACCGGGGAGCTGTTTTTT
clone size: NA; D gene: TRBD2; J gene: TRBJ2-4; V gene: TRBV12-3/TRBV12-4; CDR3 protein: CASTTIRGGKNIQYF; CDR3 DNA: TGTGCCAGCACCACTATACGGGGGGGCAAAAACATTCAGTACTTC
clone size: NA; D gene: NA; J gene: TRBJ2-7; V gene: TRBV7-6; CDR3 protein: CASTWGGLYEQYF; CDR3 DNA: TGTGCCAGCACCTGGGGGGGGCTGTACGAGCAGTACTTC
clone size: few; D gene: NA; J gene: TRBJ2-2; V gene: TRBV25-1; CDR3 protein: CASGDDTGELFF; CDR3 DNA: TGTGCCAGCGGAGACGACACCGGGGAGCTGTTTTTT
clone size: NA; D gene: NA; J gene: TRBJ1-5; V gene: TRBV2; CDR3 protein: CAGRFEVSHSNQPQHF; CDR3 DNA: TGTGCCGGCCGATTTGAAGTTAGTCATAGCAATCAGCCCCAGCATTTT
clone size: NA; D gene: NA; J gene: TRBJ1-3; V gene: TRBV12-3/TRBV12-4; CDR3 protein: CASSVGPEDYGYTIYF; CDR3 DNA: TGTGCCAGCAGCGTAGGGCCGGAGGACTATGGCTACACCATATATTTT
clone size: many; D gene: TRBD2; J gene: TRBJ2-7; V gene: TRBV5-8; CDR3 protein: CASSSWTSGMEQYF; CDR3 DNA: TGTGCCAGCAGCTCTTGGACTAGCGGGATGGAGCAGTACTTC
clone size: few; D gene: TRBD2; J gene: TRBJ2-7; V gene: TRBV5-1; CDR3 protein: CASSLGTSSGVSSYEQYF; CDR3 DNA: TGCGCCAGCAGTCTCGGGACCTCTAGCGGGGTGAGCTCCTACGAGCAGTACTTC
clone size: NA; D gene: NA; J gene: TRBJ1-4; V gene: TRBV2; CDR3 protein: CASSEDLRGQLGMKNCFF; CDR3 DNA: NA
clone size: once; D gene: TRBD2; J gene: TRBJ2-6; V gene: TRBV20-1; CDR3 protein: CSARAGTSAFGGANVLTF; CDR3 DNA: TGCAGTGCTAGAGCCGGGACTAGCGCCTTCGGTGGGGCCAACGTCCTGACTTTC
clone size: many; D gene: NA; J gene: TRBJ1-2; V gene: TRBV19; CDR3 protein: CASTPKGGIWYGYTF; CDR3 DNA: TGTGCCAGTACCCCAAAGGGAGGGATATGGTATGGCTACACCTTC
clone size: NA; D gene: TRBD1; J gene: TRBJ1-2; V gene: TRBV24-1; CDR3 protein: CATSPGTGRDGYTF; CDR3 DNA: TGTGCCACCAGCCCCGGGACAGGGAGAGACGGCTACACCTTC
clone size: NA; D gene: NA; J gene: TRBJ2-7; V gene: TRBV24-1; CDR3 protein: CATSSGTFYEQYF; CDR3 DNA: TGTGCCACCAGTTCGGGAACTTTCTACGAGCAGTACTTC
clone size: NA; D gene: NA; J gene: TRBJ2-3; V gene: TRBV7-9; CDR3 protein: CASSSGLGMAQYF; CDR3 DNA: TGTGCCAGCAGCTCGGGACTCGGGATGGCGCAGTATTTT
clone size: NA; D gene: NA; J gene: TRBJ2-5; V gene: TRBV2; CDR3 protein: CASSVMTAGYNETQYF; CDR3 DNA: TGTGCCAGCAGTGTAATGACGGCCGGCTACAATGAGACCCAGTACTTC
clone size: many; D gene: TRBD1; J gene: TRBJ2-7; V gene: TRBV19; CDR3 protein: CASSPPGQDEQYF; CDR3 DNA: TGTGCCAGTAGTCCCCCGGGACAGGACGAGCAGTACTTC
clone size: NA; D gene: NA; J gene: TRBJ2-7; V gene: TRBV7-2; CDR3 protein: CASSLGPGSLYEQYF; CDR3 DNA: TGTGCCAGCAGCTTAGGTCCAGGGAGTTTGTACGAGCAGTACTTC
clone size: NA; D gene: TRBD1; J gene: TRBJ1-1; V gene: TRBV19; CDR3 protein: CASEEGQGTEAFF; CDR3 DNA: TGTGCCAGTGAGGAGGGACAGGGCACTGAAGCTTTCTTT
clone size: many; D gene: NA; J gene: TRBJ1-1; V gene: TRBV19; CDR3 protein: CASRNMNTEAFF; CDR3 DNA: TGTGCCAGTAGAAACATGAACACTGAAGCTTTCTTT
clone size: NA; D gene: TRBD2; J gene: TRBJ2-7; V gene: TRBV29-1; CDR3 protein: CSVESGRPHVYEQYF; CDR3 DNA: TGCAGCGTTGAAAGCGGGAGACCGCATGTGTACGAGCAGTACTTC
clone size: NA; D gene: NA; J gene: TRBJ1-4; V gene: TRBV29-1; CDR3 protein: CSVGGAFGEKLFF; CDR3 DNA: TGCAGCGTTGGTGGGGCTTTCGGTGAAAAACTGTTTTTT
clone size: many; D gene: NA; J gene: TRBJ1-5; V gene: TRBV19; CDR3 protein: CASSISRAMGNQPQHF; CDR3 DNA: TGTGCCAGTAGTATAAGTCGGGCGATGGGGAATCAGCCCCAGCATTTT
clone size: NA; D gene: TRBD2; J gene: TRBJ2-5; V gene: TRBV6-4; CDR3 protein: CAISESGSGDGTLYF; CDR3 DNA: TGTGCCATCAGTGAGTCGGGAAGCGGGGATGGGACCCTGTACTTC
clone size: many; D gene: NA; J gene: TRBJ1-5; V gene: TRBV12-3/TRBV12-4; CDR3 protein: CASRNSWSNQPQHF; CDR3 DNA: TGTGCCAGCAGAAATTCATGGAGCAATCAGCCCCAGCATTTT
clone size: few; D gene: NA; J gene: TRBJ2-5; V gene: TRBV7-7; CDR3 protein: CASQWSLFAETQYF; CDR3 DNA: TGTGCTAGCCAGTGGTCGCTTTTCGCCGAGACCCAGTACTTC
clone size: many; D gene: TRBD1; J gene: TRBJ1-1; V gene: TRBV2; CDR3 protein: CASSSGQGGGWTEAFF; CDR3 DNA: TGTGCCAGCAGTTCCGGACAGGGGGGGGGATGGACTGAAGCTTTCTTT
clone size: NA; D gene: TRBD1; J gene: TRBJ2-3; V gene: TRBV24-1; CDR3 protein: CATSDDRGNTDTQYF; CDR3 DNA: TGTGCCACCAGTGATGACAGGGGCAACACAGATACGCAGTATTTT
clone size: many; D gene: NA; J gene: TRBJ2-7; V gene: TRBV12-3/TRBV12-4; CDR3 protein: CASSFEETGEQYF; CDR3 DNA: TGTGCCAGCAGTTTCGAGGAAACGGGGGAGCAGTACTTC